The 2 T cell receptor beta chains presented below share a single source sample, sequenced in a study of blood T cell repertoires in COVID-19 (dated by TCRdb to the early 2020s). Receptors were amplified or captured by the immunoSEQ multiplex PCR assay. This immuneACCESS table, as held by TCRdb, lists in-frame sequences with V and J called but not all clones. Of the missing ones, under half trace to an unresolved V gene in checked studies; the others have no known cause. The table for this sample lists about 420,000 clones; 80% to 90% of them were counted only once. The top ten clones comprise roughly 0.87% of the sample. Sequenced input: peripheral blood. Every receptor here comes from a man in his late teens or twenties with COVID-19, enrolled during active disease.

The chain couples TRBV5-1 to TRBJ2-7; 9 nucleotides match TRBD1. CDR1 is SGHRS and CDR2 is YFSETQ in the germline V gene. V dropped 4 bases and J dropped 3; count of bases not matched to a gene: 8. The CDR3 is 15 amino acids. CDR3 bases: TGCGCCAGCAGCCTAGACAGGGGGGCCGTCTACGAGCAGTACTTC. Residues: CASSLDRGAVYEQYF. Full variable domain (missing parts from reference TRBV5-1 and TRBJ2-7): KAGVTQTPRYLIKTRGQQVTLSCSPISGHRSVSWYQQTPGQGLQFLFEYFSETQRNKGNFPGRFSGRQFSNSRSEMNVSTLELGDSALYLCASSLDRGAVYEQYFGPGTRLTVT.

The chain combines TRBV11-2 with TRBJ2-5; 7 bases align to TRBD2. With 8 bases clipped from V and 5 bases from J, the junction kept 11 bases outside the gene matches. The germline CDR1 and CDR2 sequences are SGHAT and FQNNGV. The CDR3 has 14 amino acids. In nucleotides, the CDR3 is TGTGCCAGCGGCTCAACTGCCGGGGGGGAGACCCAGTACTTC. This gives the protein CASGSTAGGETQYF. Drawing the rest from reference TRBV11-2 and TRBJ2-5, the complete variable domain is EAGVAQSPRYKIIEKRQSVAFWCNPISGHATLYWYQQILGQGPKLLIQFQNNGVVDDSQLPKDRFSAERLKGVDSTLKIQPAKLEDSAVYLCASGSTAGGETQYFGPGTRLLVL.